This record concerns one T cell receptor (beta chain) sequence. Trimming shortened V by 8 bases and J by 0 bases, and 4 bases separated the two germline ends. Germline-derived CDR1 and CDR2 are ENHRY and SYGVKD. The CDR3 runs to 12 residues. Authors' methods: Amplification of reference gene primers provided the estimated nucleated cell counts. The repertoire was sequenced with immunoSEQ multiplex PCR; TCRdb's copy has only in-frame clones and lacks some. Clone size and V and J calls were adopted from that table, with D and trimming inferred from the DNA. The sample holds 300,000 to 400,000 clones, about nine tenths seen once. Patients in Seattle were enrolled during active infection, then followed longitudinally. The sample comes from a study of blood T cell repertoires in COVID-19. Study-level information: Spain, Italy and the United States supplied samples that represented acute and convalescent COVID-19. T cells, B-cell-depleted T cells, or PBMCs supplied cDNA or gDNA.

The TCR originated in a woman in her 70s with COVID-19, enrolled during active disease. The V and J genes are TRBV10-3 and TRBJ2-2; D is unresolved. Sequenced: peripheral blood. In nucleotides, the CDR3 is TGTGCCATCCAGACGAACACCGGGGAGCTGTTTTTT. As protein: CAIQTNTGELFF.